These 30 T cell receptor beta chains share one sample of origin, sequenced in a study of technical replicates of blood from a few donors (dated 2017 in TCRdb). The library was built by means of the immunoSEQ multiplex PCR assay. In TCRdb, the immuneACCESS table is reduced to in-frame sequences with V and J assigned. These tables do not hold every clone; where another copy was compared, an unresolved V gene accounts for under half, and the others remain unexplained. The sample has about 88,000 clones on record, 85% to 95% of them singletons. The ten largest clones add up to more than 0.25% of the sample. Sequencing input: T cells isolated from PBMCs. The receptors stem from a human donor in good health.

This clone appeared a single time. The chain combines TRBV7-8 with TRBJ2-2, with 10 bases lining up with TRBD1. Trimming took 4 bases from V and 5 from J; bases not matched to a gene: 4. There are 15 residues in the CDR3. CDR1 and CDR2 (germline): SGHVS, FQNEAQ. The CDR3 DNA sequence: TGTGCCAGCAGCTCAGGGGGACAGGGGACCGGGGAGCTGTTTTTT. Translated, it gives CASSSGGQGTGELFF.

This rearrangement joins TRBV19 to TRBJ2-2; TRBD1 matches at 7 bases. J was trimmed by 1 base and V by 6 bases; bases with no gene match: 8. CDR1 and CDR2 (germline): LNHDA, SQIVND (reference sequence). The CDR3 runs to 16 residues. The CDR3 is CASRKPGQKNTGELFF. The DNA of the CDR3 is TGTGCCAGTAGGAAACCGGGACAGAAGAACACCGGGGAGCTGTTTTTT.

This rearrangement joins TRBV7-9 to TRBJ2-3; perhaps TRBD2 as D (5 bases). From germline, CDR1 is SEHNR and CDR2 FQNEAQ (reference sequence). The CDR3 has 12 residues. V lost 2 bases to trimming and J lost 14 bases, with 14 bases between them. CDR3 amino acids: CASSLSIGELYF. The CDR3 coding sequence is TGTGCCAGCAGCTTAAGCATCGGGGAACTGTATTTT.

CDR3 region: CASSHRTGMETQYF. DNA of the CDR3: TGCGCCAGCAGCCACCGGACAGGGATGGAGACCCAGTACTTC. This chain connects TRBV4-1 to TRBJ2-5, with TRBD1 matching 8 bases. The CDR3 sequence is 14 residues long. With 3 bases clipped from V and 5 bases from J, the junction kept 5 bases outside the gene matches. Germline values: CDR1 MGHRA, CDR2 YSYEKL.

The chain couples TRBV7-6 to TRBJ2-7, with 7 bases matching TRBD2. The CDR3 is 14 residues long. Germline CDR1 and CDR2: SGHVS and FNYEAQ. V lost 5 bases to trimming and J lost 0 bases; unmatched junction nucleotides: 4. The CDR3 sequence: CASSPGGGSYEQYF. CDR3 nucleotides: TGTGCCAGCAGCCCTGGGGGGGGCTCCTACGAGCAGTACTTC.

V and J are TRBV2 and TRBJ2-3; possibly TRBD1 for D (6 bases). This CDR3 contains 13 residues. Trimming removed 7 bases at V and 8 bases at J, with 16 bases between. Germline CDR1 SNHLY, CDR2 FYNNEI. The CDR3 bases are TGTGCCAGCATCGGGCAGGGGAGTGCTACGCAGTATTTT. It specifies CASIGQGSATQYF. The full variable domain, with the rest looked up from reference TRBV2 and TRBJ2-3, is EPEVTQTPSHQVTQMGQEVILRCVPISNHLYFYWYRQILGQKVEFLVSFYNNEISEKSEIFDDQFSVERPDGSNFTLKIRSTKLEDSAMYFCASIGQGSATQYFGPGTRLTVL.

In DNA, the CDR3 is TGTGCCAGTAGTATTTCCCACTGGACTGAAGCTTTCTTT. This translates into CASSISHWTEAFF. The rearrangement uses TRBV19 and TRBJ1-1, with D unclear. The CDR3 extends over 13 amino acids. Trimming took 3 bases from V and 5 from J, leaving 10 bases between them. Germline assignment: CDR1 LNHDA and CDR2 SQIVND (reference sequence). Variable domain in full (rest from reference TRBV19 and TRBJ1-1): DGGITQSPKYLFRKEGQNVTLSCEQNLNHDAMYWYRQDPGQGLRLIYYSQIVNDFQKGDIAEGYSVSREKKESFPLTVTSAQKNPTAFYLCASSISHWTEAFFGQGTRLTVV.

The CDR3 sequence: CASSLAGGVYEQYF. The CDR3 DNA reads TGTGCCAGCAGTTTAGCGGGAGGCGTCTACGAGCAGTACTTC. This sequence joins TRBV28 and TRBJ2-7, with 8 positions matching TRBD2. Germline-derived CDR1 and CDR2 are MDHEN and SYDVKM. The J segment lost 3 bases and the V segment lost 2 bases, leaving 3 bases of the junction unmatched. The CDR3 covers 14 residues.

The rearrangement uses TRBV28 and TRBJ2-5; 9 nucleotides line up with TRBD2. Germline V gives CDR1 MDHEN, CDR2 SYDVKM. This CDR3 region has 15 residues. The J segment lost 2 bases and the V segment lost 7 bases, leaving 8 bases of the junction unmatched. This CDR3 reads CASTWSGGFQETQYF. The CDR3 nucleotides read TGTGCCAGCACGTGGAGCGGGGGGTTTCAAGAGACCCAGTACTTC.

The chain is built from TRBV2 and TRBJ1-1, with unresolved D. The V gene's germline CDR1 is SNHLY and CDR2 FYNNEI. Trimming stripped 6 bases from V and 5 bases from J, with 7 bases between. The CDR3 length is 11 residues. The CDR3 sequence is CASRVRTEAFF. The DNA of the CDR3 is TGTGCCAGCAGGGTCCGGACTGAAGCTTTCTTT.

This rearrangement joins TRBV10-2 to TRBJ1-5, with D possibly being TRBD1 (6 bases). This CDR3 contains 15 residues. Trimming removed 2 bases from V and 3 bases from J, with 11 bases in between. CDR1 is WSHSY, CDR2 SAAADI, per germline. The CDR3 region is CASSEAGVANQPQHF. DNA of the CDR3: TGCGCCAGCAGTGAGGCAGGGGTCGCCAATCAGCCCCAGCATTTT.

The chain couples TRBV27 to TRBJ2-6; 7 nucleotides line up with TRBD2. Germline V gives CDR1 MNHEY, CDR2 SMNVEV (reference sequence). The junction had 7 bases not matched to a gene; V was cut back by 3 bases and J by 2 bases. This CDR3 comprises 17 residues. The DNA for the CDR3 is TGTGCCAGCAGTTTCCGGGGAGGGCCAACTGGGGCCAACGTCCTGACTTTC. Its translation: CASSFRGGPTGANVLTF.

The chain is built from TRBV6-5 and TRBJ1-4, with D maybe TRBD1 (6 bases). This CDR3 has 13 residues. V lost 2 bases and J 11 bases, leaving 12 bases between the germline ends. Germline CDR1 is MNHEY and CDR2 is SVGAGI. Here the CDR3 reads CASSYVGGGKLFF. The CDR3 nucleotides read TGTGCCAGCAGTTACGTAGGGGGAGGGAAACTGTTTTTT.

This chain joins TRBV7-9 and TRBJ1-4, with 9 bases identical to TRBD1. The ends lost 5 bases at V and 7 bases at J; junction bases unmatched: 5. The CDR3 spans 14 residues. Germline-derived CDR1 and CDR2 are SEHNR and FQNEAQ (reference sequence). This chain's CDR3 is CASSPGQGLEKLFF. CDR3 DNA sequence: TGTGCCAGCAGCCCGGGACAGGGTCTTGAAAAACTGTTTTTT. The whole variable domain, remainder taken from reference TRBV7-9 and TRBJ1-4, is DTGVSQNPRHKITKRGQNVTFRCDPISEHNRLYWYRQTLGQGPEFLTYFQNEAQLEKSRLLSDRFSAERPKGSFSTLEIQRTEQGDSAMYLCASSPGQGLEKLFFGSGTQLSVL.

The chain recombines TRBV19 with TRBJ1-4; 9 bases map to TRBD1. Germline V CDR1 and CDR2: LNHDA, SQIVND (reference sequence). Trimming cost V 5 bases and J 6 bases; bases outside gene matches: 16. The CDR3 is 18 amino acids. This CDR3 reads CASSALRHVRTGDEKLFF. The CDR3 DNA follows: TGTGCCAGTAGTGCTTTACGCCATGTACGGACAGGGGATGAAAAACTGTTTTTT.

The genes are TRBV30 and TRBJ1-4; TRBD1 is a possible D gene (6 bases). The germline gives CDR1 GTSNPN, CDR2 SVGIG (reference sequence). The CDR3 spans 14 residues. V was pared by 3 bases and J by 8 bases, with 16 bases between. As DNA, the CDR3 is TGTGCCTGGAGGCATGGGGGCTTGCAGGAAAAACTGTTTTTT. Protein: CAWRHGGLQEKLFF.

The sample holds one count of this clone. The chain uses TRBV10-2 and TRBJ1-2, with a tentative D call TRBD1 (5 bases). Trimming shortened V by 0 bases and J by 5 bases, and 16 bases separated the two germline ends. The CDR3 is 16 amino acids. CDR1 and CDR2 (germline): WSHSY, SAAADI. The CDR3 DNA reads TGCGCCAGCAGTGAGTCGGAATCCGGACAAGGGTATGGCTACACCTTC. This translates into CASSESESGQGYGYTF.

The rearrangement links TRBV7-8 to TRBJ1-6; 8 bases fit TRBD1. Losses at the gene ends were 1 base for V and 7 bases for J; bases not matched to a gene: 6. The CDR3 contains 16 residues. CDR1 and CDR2 (germline): SGHVS, FQNEAQ. CDR3 in amino acids: CASSLGIWTGNSPLHF. Written as DNA, the CDR3 is TGTGCCAGCAGCTTAGGTATCTGGACAGGGAATTCACCCCTCCACTTT.

This chain joins TRBV5-4 and TRBJ2-1; 12 bases align to TRBD2. This CDR3 spans 15 amino acids. Germline V gene lookup returns CDR1 SGHNT and CDR2 YYREEE (reference sequence). V lost 5 bases and J lost 7; bases outside the gene matches: 7. This chain's CDR3 is CASSIPSGRGNEQFF. The CDR3 nucleotides read TGTGCCAGCAGTATCCCTAGCGGGAGGGGGAATGAGCAGTTCTTC.

The chain employs TRBV11-2 and TRBJ2-1, with 8 bases matching TRBD2. From germline, CDR1 is SGHAT and CDR2 FQNNGV. J gave up 4 bases and V 8 bases, and 4 bases lay outside the gene matches. The CDR3 sequence is 13 residues long. The CDR3 here is CASGGGSYNEQFF. CDR3 bases: TGTGCCAGCGGCGGGGGGAGTTACAATGAGCAGTTCTTC.

The rearrangement links TRBV4-2 to TRBJ2-7, with D uncertain. Between the trimmed V and J ends, which lost 1 base and 0 bases, there was a span of 10 bases. The length of the CDR3 is 15 residues. The germline gives CDR1 LGHNA, CDR2 YNFKEQ. CDR3 loop: CASSQVKSSSYEQYF. The DNA for the CDR3 is TGTGCCAGCAGCCAAGTTAAGTCTAGCTCCTACGAGCAGTACTTC.

J is TRBJ2-1 and V is TRBV19, with D unresolved. Trimming stripped 2 bases from V and 7 bases from J, with 6 bases between. The CDR3 runs to 12 residues. Germline CDR1 reads LNHDA; CDR2 reads SQIVND (reference sequence). The CDR3 nucleotides read TGTGCCAGTAGTATACTTCGGAATGAGCAGTTCTTC. It yields the protein CASSILRNEQFF.

This chain joins TRBV4-2 and TRBJ1-1; no clear D. From germline, CDR1 is LGHNA and CDR2 YNFKEQ. Trimming took off 5 bases at V and 0 bases at J, with 7 bases between the two ends. This CDR3 is built from 13 residues. DNA for the CDR3: TGTGCCAGCAGCTATAGTATGAACACTGAAGCTTTCTTT. Protein: CASSYSMNTEAFF.

CDR3 in DNA: TGTGCCAGCAGATCTGAGGGGGTGGCTTCACCCCTCCACTTT. This translates into CASRSEGVASPLHF. The rearrangement joins TRBV11-2 to TRBJ1-6; the D gene is possibly TRBD1 (6 bases). This CDR3 contains 14 residues. V shed 6 bases and J shed 9 bases, with 15 bases lying between them. Germline CDR1 is SGHAT and CDR2 is FQNNGV.

The chain has TRBV9 and TRBJ1-5, with TRBD1 matching over 8 bases. J gave up 2 bases and V 4 bases, and 2 bases lay outside the gene matches. CDR1 is SGDLS and CDR2 is YYNGEE in the germline V gene. The CDR3 is 14 residues long. The CDR3 sequence is CASSLTGGNQPQHF. The CDR3 bases are TGTGCCAGCAGCCTGACAGGGGGCAATCAGCCCCAGCATTTT.

The J gene is TRBJ1-2, the V gene TRBV5-5; 8 positions agree with TRBD1. Trimming cost V 1 base and J 8 bases; bases outside gene matches: 10. The CDR3 totals 15 residues. CDR1 and CDR2 (germline): SGHKS, YYEKEE (reference sequence). The CDR3 reads CASSLIDRGAKGYTF. CDR3 bases: TGTGCCAGCAGCTTGATTGACAGGGGCGCTAAGGGCTACACCTTC.

V and J are TRBV5-5 and TRBJ2-7; the match to TRBD1 covers 10 bases. The germline V gene has CDR1 SGHKS and CDR2 YYEKEE (reference sequence). V gave up 1 base and J gave up 3 bases; unmatched junction bases: 13. This CDR3 has 18 amino acids. The CDR3 loop is CASSLTRTGGWGDYEQYF. The DNA of the CDR3 is TGTGCCAGCAGCTTGACGAGGACAGGGGGTTGGGGGGACTACGAGCAGTACTTC.

V and J are TRBV29-1 and TRBJ1-2; D perhaps matches TRBD1 (6 bases). V lost 0 bases and J 3 bases, leaving 8 bases between the germline ends. CDR3 length: 13 amino acids. Germline-derived CDR1 and CDR2 are SQVTM and ANQGSEA. The CDR3 nucleotides read TGCAGCGTTGAAGAGGACAGTGACTATGGCTACACCTTC. Its protein product is CSVEEDSDYGYTF.

V and J are TRBV6-5 and TRBJ2-7; TRBD2 matches 7 bases. The CDR3 length is 15 residues. V lost 1 base, J lost 1 base, and 4 bases stayed unmatched. Germline CDR1 is MNHEY and CDR2 is SVGAGI. CDR3 DNA sequence: TGTGCCAGCAGTTACTACGCGGGAGTGTCCTACGAGCAGTACTTC. Translation gives CASSYYAGVSYEQYF.

The chain joins TRBV7-3 to TRBJ2-1, with D tentatively TRBD1 (5 bases). CDR1 is SGHTA, CDR2 FQGTGA, per germline. Trimming pared 4 bases from V and 7 bases from J, leaving 8 bases between. The CDR3 loop spans 12 amino acids. CDR3 loop: CASSSTANEQFF. CDR3 coding DNA: TGTGCCAGCAGCTCGACAGCGAATGAGCAGTTCTTC.